A selection of T cell receptor beta chains follows, all from one sample in a study of blood T cell repertoires in COVID-19. Using immunoSEQ multiplex PCR, the repertoire was profiled, and TCRdb retains in-frame clones only, with some absent. The sample contains fewer than 300,000 clones, about four fifths of which appear only once. Sequencing was performed on peripheral blood. The receptors derive from a woman between 45 and 60 years old who had recovered from COVID-19. Both conserved end residues are part of each CDR3. D genes are given only for firm matches. Not all rows give a size; the values are once, few, many and, for expanded clones, a class.

TRBV12-5	.	.	TRBJ2-2	CASGPDQGPFTGELFF	TGTGCTAGTGGCCCAGACCAGGGGCCCTTCACCGGGGAGCTGTTTTTT
TRBV3-1/TRBV3-2	.	TRBD1	TRBJ2-7	CASSQDRTDSYEQYF	TGTGCCAGCAGCCAGGACAGGACAGACTCCTACGAGCAGTACTTC
TRBV7-2	.	.	TRBJ1-1	CASSLWGSRRAEAFF	TGTGCCAGCAGCTTATGGGGTTCTAGGAGGGCTGAAGCTTTCTTT
TRBV7-2	.	.	TRBJ2-7	CASSLGPFYEQYF	TGTGCCAGCAGCTTAGGGCCCTTCTACGAGCAGTACTTC
TRBV27	.	.	TRBJ2-5	CASRAYRQTQYF	TGTGCCAGCAGGGCCTACAGACAGACCCAGTACTTC
TRBV18	.	.	TRBJ2-5	CASCSQDGETQYF	TGTGCCAGCTGCTCGCAGGATGGGGAGACCCAGTACTTC
TRBV5-4	.	TRBD1	TRBJ1-2	CASSPSTGVSYGYTF	TGTGCCAGCAGCCCGTCCACAGGGGTGAGCTATGGCTACACCTTC
TRBV9	few	.	TRBJ2-7	CASSEGVGSYEQYF	TGTGCCAGCAGCGAGGGAGTAGGGTCCTACGAGCAGTACTTC
TRBV19	.	TRBD1	TRBJ1-5	CASGLQGNQPQHF	TGTGCCAGTGGTTTACAGGGGAATCAGCCCCAGCATTTT
TRBV18	.	.	TRBJ2-5	CASSPGGETQYF	TGTGCCAGCTCACCAGGGGGGGAGACCCAGTACTTC
TRBV3-1/TRBV3-2	.	.	TRBJ1-5	CASSQSVCPQGNQPQHF	TGTGCCAGCAGCCAATCCGTCTGCCCGCAGGGCAATCAGCCCCAGCATTTT
TRBV7-2	.	.	TRBJ1-1	CASSLASGTEAFF	TGTGCCAGCAGCTTAGCAAGCGGCACTGAAGCTTTCTTT